The source of this T cell receptor (beta chain) is a study of OX40 agonist ivuxolimab in advanced cancers. Whole-study results and caveats: Compared with CD4+, CD8+ T cells on average had more expanded clones.

Sequencing used immunoSEQ multiplex PCR; TCRdb keeps in-frame clones, though not all of them. The table has 75,000 to 90,000 clones, roughly 89% seen once. CDR1 and CDR2 (germline): SGHVS, FQNEAQ. Trimming removed 5 bases at V and 5 bases at J, with 25 bases between. The length of the CDR3 is 18 residues. On cycle 4 day 1 and cycle 7 day 1, as well as at baseline, blood was sampled. A remark on this clone: Its matching antigen is unknown.

This sequence originates from an adult with an advanced solid tumor such as melanoma, head and neck, liver or kidney cancer. This specimen was CD4+ or CD8+ T cells sorted from blood, taken in a trial of the OX40 agonist ivuxolimab. The V call is TRBV7-8, the J call TRBJ2-1, with D maybe TRBD2 (6 bases). The CDR3 DNA reads as TGTGCCAGCAGCGGCCGGAGGGCAGCACCTCTGATGAACAATGAGCAGTTCTTC. Its protein product is CASSGRRAAPLMNNEQFF.